This T cell receptor (beta chain) is drawn from a study of shared T cell receptors in the human thymus. Generated by immunoSEQ multiplex PCR, the TCRdb table keeps only in-frame clones and is missing some. Altogether approximately 400,000 clones are present, about 95% being singletons, with the ten largest covering approximately 0.02%. Sequenced material: thymocytes. The sequence came from a human donor.

Written as DNA, the CDR3 is TGTGCCAGCAGCAAACCGATAGCGGGAGGATACGAGCAGTACTTC. Translated: CASSKPIAGGYEQYF. The chain employs TRBV21-1 and TRBJ2-7; the D call TRBD2 from the table was never checked on the DNA. TRBV21-1 counts as a pseudogene. The CDR3 consists of 15 residues.